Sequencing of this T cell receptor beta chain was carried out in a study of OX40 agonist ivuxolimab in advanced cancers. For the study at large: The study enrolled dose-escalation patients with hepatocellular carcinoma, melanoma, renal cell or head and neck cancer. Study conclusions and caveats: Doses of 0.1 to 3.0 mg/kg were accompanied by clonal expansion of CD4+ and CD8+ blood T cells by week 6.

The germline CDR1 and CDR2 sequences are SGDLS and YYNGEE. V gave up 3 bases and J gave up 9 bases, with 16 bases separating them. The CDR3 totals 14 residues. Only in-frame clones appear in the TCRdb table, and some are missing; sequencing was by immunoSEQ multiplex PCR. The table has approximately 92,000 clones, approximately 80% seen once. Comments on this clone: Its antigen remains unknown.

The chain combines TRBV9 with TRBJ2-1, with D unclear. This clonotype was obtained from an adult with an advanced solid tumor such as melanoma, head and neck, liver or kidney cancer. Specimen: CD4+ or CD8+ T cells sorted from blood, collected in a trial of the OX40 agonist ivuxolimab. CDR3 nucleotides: TGTGCCAGCAGCGCCCCCCAAGGGATTGGTGAGCAGTTCTTC. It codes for CASSAPQGIGEQFF.